The 21 T cell receptor beta chains below come from one sample, sequenced in a study of Graves' ophthalmopathy and Graves' hyperthyroidism. RNA transcripts yielded amplified TCR beta CDR3 regions. First-round RT-PCR relied on HTBI primers, and a second-round multiplex PCR came next. Via MiXCR, TCRdb re-called the multiplex PCR reads, giving one row per CDR3 protein. The repertoire includes approximately 1.2 million distinct CDR3 sequences, roughly two fifths of them detected once, and 11% sits in the top ten. Sequencing used peripheral blood or thyroid tissue (not recorded which). These receptors were taken from an adult man with Graves' hyperthyroidism.

This clonotype was recorded a few times. The junction departs from germline at one end; a sequencing error may be responsible. V gene TRBV10-2 combines with J gene TRBJ1-1; D gene uncertain. The length of the CDR3 is 16 residues. Germline CDR1 is WSHSY and CDR2 is SAAADI. This CDR3 is CASTDRWRVMNTEAFF. As DNA, the CDR3 is TGTGCCAGCACCGATCGATGGAGAGTGATGAACACTGAAGCTTTCTTT.

This clonotype was recorded at least ten times. V usage is TRBV5-1 and J usage is TRBJ2-7, with a weak D call TRBD1 (6 bases). This CDR3 region has 12 residues. CDR1 SGHRS and CDR2 YFSETQ come from the germline V gene. Trimming pared 8 bases from V and 4 bases from J, leaving 13 bases between. The CDR3 bases are TGCGCCAGACCCCCCGGACAGTACGAGCAGTACTTC. Translation gives CARPPGQYEQYF.

The chain employs TRBV6-1 and TRBJ1-1, with D uncertain. Germline loops: CDR1 MNHNS, CDR2 SASEGT. The V end was cut by 5 bases, the J end by 6 bases, with 13 bases between. The CDR3 contains 13 residues. CDR3 sequence: CASSYGSGPEAFF. The CDR3, as DNA: TGTGCCAGCAGTTACGGCTCGGGTCCTGAAGCTTTCTTT.

In its sample, this clonotype was seen many times. V is TRBV19 and J is TRBJ1-1; D remains unclear. The ends were cut back, 5 bases at V and 1 base at J, with 17 bases in the middle. This CDR3 contains 16 residues. Germline-derived CDR1 and CDR2 are LNHDA and SQIVND (reference sequence). This chain's CDR3 is CASSPTAAKGNTEAFF. CDR3 nucleotides: TGTGCCAGTAGTCCCACGGCAGCCAAGGGGAACACTGAAGCTTTCTTT.

This clonotype was detected only a few times. The chain recombines TRBV6-5 with TRBJ2-5; the D is unclear. The CDR3 runs to 12 residues. Trimming took off 2 bases at V and 5 bases at J, with 6 bases between the two ends. Germline V CDR1 and CDR2: MNHEY, SVGAGI. The CDR3 here is CASSYDAETQYF. The CDR3 nucleotides are TGTGCCAGCAGTTACGATGCCGAGACCCAGTACTTC.

Points on this clonotype: This may stem from a read error, because a much larger clone lies one nucleotide away. The chain recombines TRBV20-1 with TRBJ2-5; D is unresolved. The CDR3 loop spans 13 amino acids. Germline loops: CDR1 DFQATT, CDR2 SNEGSKA (reference sequence). V lost 5 bases to trimming and J lost 1 base, with 11 bases between them. The CDR3 region is CSARTAPQETQYF. DNA for the CDR3: TGCAGTGCTCGGACGGCCCCCCAAGAGACCCAGTACTTC.

This clonotype was seen repeatedly, ten times or more. One junction end does not reproduce the germline sequence, and a read error may be involved. The chain joins TRBV12-3 or TRBV12-4 to TRBJ1-4, with D uncertain. The CDR3 runs 15 residues. As DNA, the CDR3 is TGTGCCAGCAGCTTAGCCAGAGTGACTAATGAAAAACTGTTTTTT. Translating gives CASSLARVTNEKLFF.

The table lists this clonotype with many counts. The V and J genes are TRBV7-2 and TRBJ1-1; D uncertain. V lost 1 base and J lost 0, with 9 bases in between. Germline values: CDR1 SGHTA, CDR2 FQGNSA. CDR3 length equals 15 residues. CDR3 sequence (DNA): TGTGCCAGCAGCTTAGATGCAGGTCTGAACACTGAAGCTTTCTTT. Amino acid sequence: CASSLDAGLNTEAFF.

This clonotype was observed many times. This chain uses TRBV19 with TRBJ1-1; maybe TRBD1 (6 bases). Germline assignment: CDR1 LNHDA and CDR2 SQIVND (reference sequence). The CDR3 sequence is 13 residues long. The V gene lost 4 bases and the J gene lost 6 bases, with 12 bases spanning the gap. CDR3 nucleotide sequence: TGTGCCAGTAGTACCCAAGGGGGGGCTGAAGCTTTCTTT. Translated, it gives CASSTQGGAEAFF.

V gene TRBV20-1 combines with J gene TRBJ2-2, with 10 bases identical to TRBD2. CDR1 and CDR2 (germline): DFQATT, SNEGSKA (reference sequence). CDR3 length: 16 amino acids. J lost 4 bases, V lost 6 bases, and 11 bases had no gene match. CDR3 nucleotides: TGCAGTGCAAGAAGGCTAGCGGGAGAGTCCACCGGGGAGCTGTTTTTT. Protein product: CSARRLAGESTGELFF.

This clonotype was seen many times. V gene TRBV2 combines with J gene TRBJ1-5; D possibly corresponds to TRBD1 (6 bases). V lost 5 bases and J lost 3, with 14 bases in between. This CDR3 comprises 15 residues. Germline lookup yields CDR1 SNHLY and CDR2 FYNNEI. The DNA for the CDR3 is TGTGCCAGCAGTCACAGGGACCTATCCAATCAGCCCCAGCATTTT. Protein sequence: CASSHRDLSNQPQHF.

Many counts were recorded for this clonotype. The J gene is TRBJ1-1, the V gene TRBV29-1, with D possibly being TRBD1 (6 bases). Germline assignment: CDR1 SQVTM and CDR2 ANQGSEA. The CDR3 covers 14 residues. Trimming took 8 bases from V and 0 from J, leaving 16 bases between them. This CDR3 reads CSFLPGTMNTEAFF. The CDR3 DNA sequence: TGCAGCTTCCTGCCCGGGACAATGAACACTGAAGCTTTCTTT.

The rearrangement joins TRBV29-1 to TRBJ1-4; D may be TRBD1 (5 bases). The CDR3 contains 13 residues. V was trimmed by 4 bases and J by 3 bases, leaving 9 bases between them. CDR1 SQVTM and CDR2 ANQGSEA come from the germline V gene. CDR3 sequence reads: CSVGKGPNEKLFF. CDR3 bases: TGCAGCGTTGGGAAGGGGCCTAATGAAAAACTGTTTTTT.

This clonotype appeared many times. The chain couples TRBV2 to TRBJ2-2; D is uncertain. The V gene lost 7 bases and the J gene lost 2 bases, with 11 bases spanning the gap. The CDR3 covers 14 residues. The germline V gene encodes CDR1 SNHLY and CDR2 FYNNEI. This CDR3 is CASTGSLNTGELFF. In DNA form, the CDR3 reads TGTGCCAGCACCGGAAGCCTAAACACCGGGGAGCTGTTTTTT. Full variable domain (missing parts from reference TRBV2 and TRBJ2-2): EPEVTQTPSHQVTQMGQEVILRCVPISNHLYFYWYRQILGQKVEFLVSFYNNEISEKSEIFDDQFSVERPDGSNFTLKIRSTKLEDSAMYFCASTGSLNTGELFFGEGSRLTVL.

This rearrangement joins TRBV6-6 to TRBJ2-3, with D tentatively TRBD2 (6 bases). V lost 8 bases and J 6 bases, leaving 12 bases between the germline ends. The germline gives CDR1 MNHNY, CDR2 SVGAGI (reference sequence). The CDR3 is 12 residues long. This chain's CDR3 is CASQRTTDTQYF. CDR3 coding DNA: TGTGCCAGCCAAAGGACTACGGATACGCAGTATTTT.

This clonotype appeared a few times. The V and J genes are TRBV12-3 or TRBV12-4 and TRBJ2-5; tentative D call: TRBD1 (6 bases). This CDR3 has 11 residues. The ends were cut back, 7 bases at V and 5 bases at J, with 8 bases in the middle. The CDR3 DNA sequence: TGTGCCAGCAAAAGGGGGGAGACCCAGTACTTC. It is translated as CASKRGETQYF.

This clonotype was recorded many times. At one end, the junction sequence differs from germline, possibly due to a read error. This chain connects TRBV20-1 to TRBJ1-5; the match to TRBD1 covers 9 bases. This CDR3 has 15 amino acids. Germline assignment: CDR1 DFQATT and CDR2 SNEGSKA (reference sequence). The CDR3 coding sequence is TGCAGTGCTGACCAACCGGGACAGGGCAACCAGCCCCAGCATTTT. This encodes CSADQPGQGNQPQHF.

The CDR3 sequence: CARRGAVDSGANVLTF. The CDR3 nucleotides are TGTGCCCGCCGGGGGGCCGTGGACTCTGGGGCCAACGTCCTGACTTTC. The chain recombines TRBV30 with TRBJ2-6; maybe TRBD2 (7 bases). The CDR3 sequence is 16 residues long. V was shortened by 8 bases and J by 0 bases, with 17 bases between the two germline ends. Per the germline V gene, CDR1 is GTSNPN and CDR2 is SVGIG (reference sequence).

Ten or more counts support this clonotype. V is TRBV6-5 and J is TRBJ2-7; TRBD1 matches 8 bases. The CDR3 contains 13 residues. Germline loops: CDR1 MNHEY, CDR2 SVGAGI. V trimming: 6 bases; J trimming: 5 bases; junction bases outside the gene matches: 6. Here the CDR3 reads CASRGTGDNEQYF. CDR3 DNA sequence: TGTGCCAGCAGAGGGACAGGCGATAACGAGCAGTACTTC.

At least ten counts were recorded for this clonotype. The gene calls are TRBV29-1 and TRBJ2-5, with D possibly being TRBD1 (5 bases). V gave up 3 bases and J gave up 1 base, with 9 bases separating them. The CDR3 totals 13 residues. Germline-derived CDR1 and CDR2 are SQVTM and ANQGSEA. For the CDR3, the DNA is TGCAGCGTTGAGAGACAGATCCAAGAGACCCAGTACTTC. This encodes CSVERQIQETQYF.

The V and J genes are TRBV6-5 and TRBJ1-2, with D unclear. Trimming stripped 5 bases from V and 6 bases from J, with 16 bases between. Per the germline V gene, CDR1 is MNHEY and CDR2 is SVGAGI. The CDR3 contains 14 residues. CDR3 sequence (DNA): TGTGCCAGCAGTCAACCCCTACACAGAAATGGCTACACCTTC. It is translated as CASSQPLHRNGYTF.